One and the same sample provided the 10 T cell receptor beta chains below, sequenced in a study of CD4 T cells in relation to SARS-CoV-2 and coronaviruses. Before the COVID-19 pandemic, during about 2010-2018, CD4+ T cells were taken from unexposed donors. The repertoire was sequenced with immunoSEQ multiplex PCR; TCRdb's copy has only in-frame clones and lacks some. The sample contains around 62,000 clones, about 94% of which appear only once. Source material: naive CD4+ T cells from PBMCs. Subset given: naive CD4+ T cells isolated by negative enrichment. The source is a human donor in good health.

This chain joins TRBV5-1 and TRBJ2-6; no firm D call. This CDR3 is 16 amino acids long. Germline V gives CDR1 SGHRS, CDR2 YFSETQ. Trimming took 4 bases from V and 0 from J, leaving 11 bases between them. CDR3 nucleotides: TGCGCCAGCAGCGTAATACCGGGCTCTGGGGCCAACGTCCTGACTTTC. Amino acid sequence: CASSVIPGSGANVLTF.

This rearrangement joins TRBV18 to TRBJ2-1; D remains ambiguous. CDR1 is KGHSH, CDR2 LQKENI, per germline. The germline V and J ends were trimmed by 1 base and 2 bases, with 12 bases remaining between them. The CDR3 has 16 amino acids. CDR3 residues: CASSPRPRPPYNEQFF. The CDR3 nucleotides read TGTGCCAGCTCACCACGGCCCCGTCCGCCCTACAATGAGCAGTTCTTC.

CDR3 amino acids: CASSLAVYNEQFF. The CDR3 DNA is TGCGCCAGCAGCTTGGCCGTCTACAATGAGCAGTTCTTC. V gene TRBV5-1 combines with J gene TRBJ2-1; unclear D gene. The germline gives CDR1 SGHRS, CDR2 YFSETQ. V lost 0 bases, J lost 3 bases, and 4 bases lay in between. The CDR3 is made up of 13 amino acids. The whole variable domain, filled in from reference TRBV5-1 and TRBJ2-1, reads KAGVTQTPRYLIKTRGQQVTLSCSPISGHRSVSWYQQTPGQGLQFLFEYFSETQRNKGNFPGRFSGRQFSNSRSEMNVSTLELGDSALYLCASSLAVYNEQFFGPGTRLTVL.

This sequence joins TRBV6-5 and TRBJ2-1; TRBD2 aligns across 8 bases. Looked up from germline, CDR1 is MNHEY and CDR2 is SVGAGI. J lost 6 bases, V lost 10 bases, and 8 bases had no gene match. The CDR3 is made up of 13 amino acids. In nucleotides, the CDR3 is TGTGCCAAGAAGCGGGAGAGGGGCAATGAGCAGTTCTTC. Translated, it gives CAKKRERGNEQFF.

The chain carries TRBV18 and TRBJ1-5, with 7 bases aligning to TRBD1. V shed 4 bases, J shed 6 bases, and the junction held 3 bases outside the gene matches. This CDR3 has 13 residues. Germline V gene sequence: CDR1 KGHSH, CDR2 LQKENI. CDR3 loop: CASSLTGSQPQHF. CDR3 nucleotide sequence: TGTGCCAGCTCACTGACAGGGTCTCAGCCCCAGCATTTT.

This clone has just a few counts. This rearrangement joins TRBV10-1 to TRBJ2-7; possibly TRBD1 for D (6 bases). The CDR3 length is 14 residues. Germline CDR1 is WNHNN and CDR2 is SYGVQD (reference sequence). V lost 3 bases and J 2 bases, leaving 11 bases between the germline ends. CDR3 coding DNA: TGCGCCAGCAGTGAACTAGGACAGACCTACGAGCAGTACTTC. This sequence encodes CASSELGQTYEQYF.

The CDR3, as DNA: TGTGCCAGCAGCTATCGACAGGGGGCGAGTGACTATGGCTACACCTTC. Amino acid sequence: CASSYRQGASDYGYTF. V and J are TRBV7-8 and TRBJ1-2; 10 bases are shared with TRBD1. From germline, CDR1 is SGHVS and CDR2 FQNEAQ. The CDR3 sequence is 16 residues long. V shed 4 bases, J shed 3 bases, and the junction held 8 bases outside the gene matches.

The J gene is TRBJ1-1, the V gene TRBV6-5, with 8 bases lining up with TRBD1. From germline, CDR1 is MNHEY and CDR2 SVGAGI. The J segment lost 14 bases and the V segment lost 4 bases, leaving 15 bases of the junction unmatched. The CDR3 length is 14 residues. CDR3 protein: CASSSTGVRRFFFF. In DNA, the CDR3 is TGTGCCAGCAGTTCGACAGGGGTTAGGAGGTTCTTCTTCTTT.

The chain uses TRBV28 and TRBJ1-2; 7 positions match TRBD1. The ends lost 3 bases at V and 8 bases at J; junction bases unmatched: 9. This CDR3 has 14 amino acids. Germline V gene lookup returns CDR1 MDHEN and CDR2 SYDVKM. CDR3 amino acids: CASSLVGQPNGYTF. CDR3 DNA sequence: TGTGCCAGCAGTTTGGTGGGACAGCCTAACGGCTACACCTTC.

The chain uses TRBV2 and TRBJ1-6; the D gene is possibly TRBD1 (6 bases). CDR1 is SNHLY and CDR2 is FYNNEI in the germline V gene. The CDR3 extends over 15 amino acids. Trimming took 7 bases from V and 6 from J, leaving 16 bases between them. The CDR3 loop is CASKEESGVNSPLHF. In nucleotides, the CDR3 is TGTGCCAGCAAGGAGGAATCAGGGGTTAATTCACCCCTCCACTTT.